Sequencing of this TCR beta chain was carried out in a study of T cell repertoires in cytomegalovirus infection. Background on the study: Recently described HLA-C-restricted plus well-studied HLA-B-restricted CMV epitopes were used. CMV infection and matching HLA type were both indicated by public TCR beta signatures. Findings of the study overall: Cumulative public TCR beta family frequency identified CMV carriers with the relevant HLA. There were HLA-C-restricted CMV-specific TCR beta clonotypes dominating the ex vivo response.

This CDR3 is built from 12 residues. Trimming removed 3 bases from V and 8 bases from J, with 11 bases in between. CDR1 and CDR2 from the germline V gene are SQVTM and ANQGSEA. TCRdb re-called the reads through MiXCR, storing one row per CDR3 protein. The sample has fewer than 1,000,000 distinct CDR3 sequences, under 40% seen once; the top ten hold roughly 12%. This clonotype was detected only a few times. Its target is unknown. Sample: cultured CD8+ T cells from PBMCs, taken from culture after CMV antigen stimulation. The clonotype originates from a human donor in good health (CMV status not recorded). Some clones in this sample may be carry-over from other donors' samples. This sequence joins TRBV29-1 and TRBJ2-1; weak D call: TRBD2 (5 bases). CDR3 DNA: TGCAGCGTTGACGGGATTCGCGATGAGCAGTTCTTC. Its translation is CSVDGIRDEQFF.